This TCR beta chain was obtained from a study of T cell repertoires in cytomegalovirus infection. Study-wide background: Through public TCR beta signatures, both CMV infection and matching HLA type were indicated.

Notes on the study in general: CMV-specific HLA-C-restricted TCR beta clonotypes dominated the ex vivo response. Public TCR beta family frequency separated CMV-and-HLA carriers, including in an independent cohort.

CDR1 and CDR2 from the germline V gene are SEHNR and FQNEAQ (reference sequence). This CDR3 spans 13 amino acids. V was trimmed by 2 bases and J by 6 bases, leaving 10 bases between them. TCRdb passed the reads through MiXCR, listing each CDR3 protein once. In the table there are about 260,000 distinct CDR3 sequences, roughly an eighth of which are singletons. At least ten counts were recorded for this clonotype. Its target is not known. This TCR was sampled from a human donor in good health (CMV status not recorded). Some clones in this sample may be carry-over from other donors' samples. V and J are TRBV7-9 and TRBJ1-2, with a tentative D call TRBD1 (6 bases). The sequenced material came from PBMCs. CDR3 bases: TGTGCCAGCAGCTTATGGGACACCCATGGCTACACCTTC. Translation: CASSLWDTHGYTF. Filled out from reference TRBV7-9 and TRBJ1-2, the complete variable domain reads DTGVSQNPRHKITKRGQNVTFRCDPISEHNRLYWYRQTLGQGPEFLTYFQNEAQLEKSRLLSDRFSAERPKGSFSTLEIQRTEQGDSAMYLCASSLWDTHGYTFGSGTRLTVV.